This TCR beta chain was sequenced during a study of blood T cell repertoires in COVID-19 (TCRdb year 2020). Broadly, across the study: The collaborator samples originated in the United States, Italy and Spain and spanned the acute and convalescent phases of COVID-19. The prospective study material was composed of cDNA or gDNA derived from T cells, B-cell-depleted T cells, or PBMCs. Deeply sampled blood TCRbeta repertoires from subjects exposed to, actively infected with, or recovered from COVID-19 were included in the dataset. The repertoires were made available in a free public database intended to serve as a resource for research on the immune response to SARS-CoV-2. The samples were drawn from the first 160 participants of the ongoing ImmuneRACE study and from some 1,300 subjects provided by 6 global collaborators. Nearly every sample came with metadata listing a de-identified subject ID, COVID-19 status, age in years and sex. HLA class I and class II types, where available, came from metadata supplied by the sample provider rather than from assay-based typing. The research as a whole found: The quantity of clinical and demographic metadata differed by source and by participant and was supplied without curation.

TCRbeta CDR3 regions were amplified from genomic DNA by means of the immunoSEQ Assay, a bias-controlled multiplex PCR. Per the original workflow: Within the assay, amplification of reference gene primers was used to estimate how many nucleated cells each sample contained. To quantify the absolute abundance of each unique TCRbeta CDR3 rearrangement, sequence reads were collapsed and filtered. Productive Simpson clonality was computed per sample as the square root of Simpson's diversity index over productive rearrangements. Entries here come from immuneACCESS through TCRdb and include only in-frame sequences with V and J called. Some clones fail to appear in such tables; in the studies checked, an unresolved V gene covers under half of the shortfall, and the cause of the remainder is unknown. Clone size and the V and J calls come from that table; the DNA yielded D and trimming. The sample contains hundreds of thousands of clones, approximately 90% of them found a single time. In total, the top ten clones hold under 2% of the sample.

Cut back by 5 bases and 0 bases, the V and J ends lie 12 bases apart. Based on the germline V gene (reference sequence), the CDR1 and CDR2 sequences are WNHNN and SYGVQD. Its CDR3 holds 15 amino acids, cysteine through phenylalanine. This entry keeps only the CDR3 DNA: 45 bases, framed from base 1. Participants in the prospective study were aged 18 to 89 years, lived in about two dozen United States geographic areas, and enrolled through a virtual design. Cohort assignment in the prospective study relied on participant-reported clinical history from a screening survey and a study questionnaire. Mobile phlebotomists in the prospective study collected whole blood, serum and a nasopharyngeal or oropharyngeal swab from every participant. Additional blood draws and questionnaires over an approximately two-month period could optionally be provided by prospective study participants. Blood samples from the prospective study were shipped frozen or at room temperature prior to DNA extraction.

About this clone: No cognate antigen has been identified for it. It has no much larger one-base neighbor in the sample; base qualities were not kept.

The TCR was taken from a woman in her late teens or twenties with acute COVID-19. The chain was built from TRBV10-1 and TRBJ2-3; D gene: possibly TRBD2, on 7 matching bases. The sample consisted of PBMCs or T cells enriched from blood (not recorded which). Read as DNA, the sequence is TGCGCCAGCAGTCGGGGGGCAACTAGCACAGATACGCAGTATTTT. Its translation is CASSRGATSTDTQYF.